A single sample gave rise to the 8 T cell receptor beta chains below, sequenced in a study of shared clonotypes between healthy human individuals. Repertoires were generated with immunoSEQ multiplex PCR, while TCRdb's copy carries only in-frame clones and drops some. There are about 1 million clones in the sample; 60% to 80% occur only once, and over 1.3% lies in the top ten. The sequenced sample was memory CD4+ T cells sorted from blood. Subset in this sample: CD45RA-negative fraction. These TCRs come from a man in his late teens or twenties in good health.

The J gene is TRBJ1-5, the V gene TRBV5-6; no clear D. V lost 0 bases to trimming and J lost 0 bases, with 7 bases between them. The CDR3 covers 15 residues. The germline CDR1 and CDR2 sequences are SGHDT and YYEEEE. CDR3 region: CASSLAQFSNQPQHF. In DNA form, the CDR3 reads TGTGCCAGCAGCTTGGCTCAGTTTAGCAATCAGCCCCAGCATTTT.

The V gene is TRBV4-1, the J gene TRBJ2-7; 11 bases fit TRBD2. CDR3 length: 14 amino acids. Germline V gives CDR1 MGHRA, CDR2 YSYEKL. V shed 3 bases, J shed 3 bases, and the junction held 1 base outside the gene matches. CDR3 sequence: CASSQLAGGYEQYF. DNA of the CDR3: TGCGCCAGCAGCCAGCTAGCGGGGGGCTACGAGCAGTACTTC.

The chain joins TRBV5-1 to TRBJ1-4; no definite D call. This CDR3 comprises 15 residues. Germline values: CDR1 SGHRS, CDR2 YFSETQ. V lost 0 bases to trimming and J lost 8 bases, with 14 bases between them. CDR3 bases: TGCGCCAGCAGCTTGGACCGGTCATACCCCGAAAAACTGTTTTTT. This encodes CASSLDRSYPEKLFF.

V usage is TRBV6-6 and J usage is TRBJ2-7, with 7 bases matching TRBD1. The V gene's germline CDR1 is MNHNY and CDR2 SVGAGI (reference sequence). This CDR3 has 14 residues. The trim removed 7 bases at V and 3 bases at J, leaving 9 bases unmatched. For the CDR3, the DNA is TGTGCCAGCACCCAGCAGGGGGTTTTCTACGAGCAGTACTTC. It translates to CASTQQGVFYEQYF.

This chain links TRBV6-5 with TRBJ2-5; D uncertain. This CDR3 is built from 11 residues. The germline gives CDR1 MNHEY, CDR2 SVGAGI. Between the trimmed V and J ends, which lost 6 bases and 4 bases, there was a span of 6 bases. CDR3 nucleotide sequence: TGTGCCAGCAGGAAAGCAGAGACCCAGTACTTC. Its protein product is CASRKAETQYF.

The CDR3 loop reads CASSSRDTYEQYF. The CDR3 DNA is TGTGCCAGCAGCTCCCGGGACACCTACGAGCAGTACTTC. The chain combines TRBV7-2 with TRBJ2-7, with D possibly matching TRBD1 (6 bases). CDR3 length: 13 residues. Per the germline V gene, CDR1 is SGHTA and CDR2 is FQGNSA. Trimming stripped 4 bases from V and 2 bases from J, with 9 bases between.

The rearrangement links TRBV11-3 to TRBJ2-5, with 12 bases lining up with TRBD2. The germline V gene encodes CDR1 SGHNT and CDR2 YENEEA. The CDR3 loop spans 15 amino acids. Unmatched junction bases numbered 2, after V lost 5 bases and J lost 1 base. This CDR3 reads CASSATSGSQETQYF. The CDR3 region has the DNA TGTGCCAGCAGCGCGACTAGCGGGAGCCAAGAGACCCAGTACTTC.

There are many counts of this clone. This chain links TRBV19 with TRBJ1-1; TRBD1 agrees at 7 bases. Per germline, CDR1 LNHDA and CDR2 SQIVND (reference sequence). V lost 4 bases to trimming and J lost 3 bases; unmatched junction nucleotides: 8. CDR3 length equals 15 residues. The CDR3 DNA is TGTGCCAGTAGTAAGCGGCAGGGGGGAGACACTGAAGCTTTCTTT. Its protein is CASSKRQGGDTEAFF. Drawing the rest from reference TRBV19 and TRBJ1-1, the complete variable domain is DGGITQSPKYLFRKEGQNVTLSCEQNLNHDAMYWYRQDPGQGLRLIYYSQIVNDFQKGDIAEGYSVSREKKESFPLTVTSAQKNPTAFYLCASSKRQGGDTEAFFGQGTRLTVV.